This TCR beta chain was observed in a study of blood T cells in healthy people across ages. Study-wide results and limits: PBMCs left unsorted prevented a conclusive naive versus antigen-experienced comparison.

The germline V and J ends were trimmed by 5 bases and 7 bases, with 15 bases remaining between them. Germline V gene sequence: CDR1 SGHTA, CDR2 FQGNSA. There are 13 residues in the CDR3. Every sample gave at least 5 micrograms of total RNA when it was extracted. The use of a sample-barcoded 5' primer and a J-beta primer mix characterized a second PCR of about 7 to 12 cycles. Tags on each cDNA molecule came from a template-switch adaptor with 12 random nucleotides. TCRdb re-called the 5' RACE reads through MiXCR, storing one row per CDR3 protein. There are approximately 1.5 million distinct CDR3 sequences in the sample; roughly two fifths occur only once, and roughly 3.7% lies in the top ten. Details on this clonotype: Its antigen is unidentified.

The rearrangement joins TRBV7-2 to TRBJ2-7; D may be TRBD1 (6 bases). Material for sequencing was blood. The clonotype originates from a woman in her late teens or twenties in good health. The CDR3 DNA reads TGTGCCAGCAGCCGACTGGGGGCTAGTGAGCAGTACTTC. Protein: CASSRLGASEQYF.